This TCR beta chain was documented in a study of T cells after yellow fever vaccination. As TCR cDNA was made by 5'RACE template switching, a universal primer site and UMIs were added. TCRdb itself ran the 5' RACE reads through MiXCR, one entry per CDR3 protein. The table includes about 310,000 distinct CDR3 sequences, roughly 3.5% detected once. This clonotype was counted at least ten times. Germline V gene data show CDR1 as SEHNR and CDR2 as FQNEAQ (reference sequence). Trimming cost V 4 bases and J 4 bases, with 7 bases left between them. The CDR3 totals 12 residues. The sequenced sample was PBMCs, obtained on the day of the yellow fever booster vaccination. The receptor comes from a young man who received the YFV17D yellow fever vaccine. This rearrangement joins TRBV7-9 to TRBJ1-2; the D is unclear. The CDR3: CASSYPGYGYTF. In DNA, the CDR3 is TGTGCCAGCAGCTACCCAGGCTATGGCTACACCTTC.